In this sample, the clone carrying this T cell receptor beta chain turned up a few times. Unique molecular identifiers tagged the TCRbeta library. From the PCR reads, TCRdb called clonotypes with MiXCR, one entry per CDR3 protein. This sample has 450,000 to 550,000 distinct CDR3 sequences; 9.5% to 12% occur once, and the top ten carry 12% to 15%. This record belongs to a study of T-cell reconstitution after alpha-beta-depleted transplantation in children. Unmatched junction bases numbered 11, after V lost 2 bases and J lost 7 bases. This CDR3 is 15 amino acids long. The germline V gene has CDR1 LGHNA and CDR2 YSLEER.

The sequence derives from a female patient aged 2-10 years who had a stem cell transplant for aplastic anemia, so the T cells may come from the graft donor. The sample was PBMCs, mostly from graft donor cells, taken 180 days after TCRalphabeta/CD19-depleted stem cell transplant. The rearrangement links TRBV4-3 to TRBJ2-7; TRBD1 matches 7 bases. In DNA form, the CDR3 reads TGCGCCAGCAGCCAATCCCCCGTACAGGGGCGTGAGCAGTACTTC. It encodes CASSQSPVQGREQYF.